A single sample is the source of the 21 T cell receptor beta chains below, sequenced in a study of T cells after yellow fever vaccination. TCRdb reanalysed the 5' RACE reads using MiXCR and keeps one entry per CDR3 protein. The sample holds under 300,000 distinct CDR3 sequences, less than 7.5% seen once. This specimen was CD4+ T cells sorted from PBMCs, taken on the day of the yellow fever booster vaccination. These receptors were taken from a man aged 30 to 45 who received the YFV17D yellow fever vaccine.

This clonotype was counted a single time. The CDR3 DNA sequence: TGTGCCGAACAGTCGGACTCTGGAAACACCATATATTTT. Its protein product is CAEQSDSGNTIYF. The chain uses TRBV30 and TRBJ1-3; D unresolved. Germline V lookup: CDR1 GTSNPN, CDR2 SVGIG (reference sequence). The CDR3 runs 13 residues. V dropped 8 bases and J dropped 0 bases, with 11 bases sitting between them. Full variable domain (rest looked up from reference TRBV30 and TRBJ1-3): SQTIHQWPATLVQPVGSPLSLECTVEGTSNPNLYWYRQAAGRGLQLLFYSVGIGQISSEVPQNLSASRPQDRQFILSSKKLLLSDSGFYLCAEQSDSGNTIYFGEGSWLTVV.

The sample holds many counts of this clonotype. This chain links TRBV20-1 with TRBJ2-5; 11 bases map to TRBD1. This CDR3 has 16 residues. Germline V CDR1 and CDR2: DFQATT, SNEGSKA (reference sequence). The V segment lost 3 bases and the J segment 5 bases; nucleotides outside the gene matches: 11. The CDR3 DNA reads TGCAGTGCTAGTAAGCCCCCGGGACAGGGGGACGAGACCCAGTACTTC. This encodes CSASKPPGQGDETQYF.

This clonotype was recorded many times. The chain is built from TRBV20-1 and TRBJ2-1; D unresolved. There are 14 residues in the CDR3. In germline, CDR1 is DFQATT, CDR2 SNEGSKA (reference sequence). The V end lost 6 bases, the J end lost 0 bases, and 12 bases lay between the germline ends. CDR3 amino acids: CSATPPSSYNEQFF. The CDR3 DNA follows: TGCAGTGCCACCCCACCCAGCTCCTACAATGAGCAGTTCTTC.

The table lists this clonotype with a few counts. The rearrangement links TRBV11-2 to TRBJ2-3, with a tentative D call TRBD2 (6 bases). Germline CDR1 is SGHAT and CDR2 is FQNNGV. V was pared by 2 bases and J by 4 bases, with 13 bases between. The CDR3 has 15 amino acids. DNA for the CDR3: TGTGCCAGCAGCTTAACGGGAGTTAGAGCAGATACGCAGTATTTT. Translated: CASSLTGVRADTQYF.

This clonotype was found a few times. The CDR3: CSVEESSGVGVYTF. DNA of the CDR3: TGCAGCGTTGAAGAATCTTCCGGGGTTGGCGTCTACACCTTC. This chain joins TRBV29-1 and TRBJ1-2; D gene ambiguous. Germline CDR1 SQVTM, CDR2 ANQGSEA. This CDR3 has 14 residues. The germline V and J ends were trimmed by 0 bases and 10 bases, with 18 bases remaining between them.

Note on this clonotype: At one end the junction does not follow the germline gene, possibly because of a read error. The chain has TRBV28 and TRBJ2-7, with 7 bases that match TRBD1. This CDR3 has 12 residues. Germline CDR1 is MDHEN and CDR2 is SYDVKM. The chain's CDR3 is CVSSSRGYEQYF. For the CDR3, the DNA is TGTGTCAGCAGCTCCAGGGGGTACGAGCAGTACTTC.

About this clonotype itself: An end of the junction differs from the germline gene, which may be a read error. The V gene is TRBV20-1, the J gene TRBJ2-1, with D possibly being TRBD1 (6 bases). Per the germline V gene, CDR1 is DFQATT and CDR2 is SNEGSKA (reference sequence). The CDR3 length is 17 residues. CDR3 DNA sequence: TGCTGTGCTAGAGACCTCAGCACAGGGACAACCTACAATGAGCAGTTCTTC. It codes for CCARDLSTGTTYNEQFF.

This clonotype was found many times. V is TRBV6-5 and J is TRBJ2-7; D possibly corresponds to TRBD1 (5 bases). The V gene's germline CDR1 is MNHEY and CDR2 SVGAGI. The CDR3 length is 13 residues. V lost 2 bases to trimming and J lost 3 bases, with 8 bases between them. In nucleotides, the CDR3 is TGTGCCAGCAGTTACACGACAGACTACGAGCAGTACTTC. Protein product: CASSYTTDYEQYF.

The sample holds many counts of this clonotype. The V call is TRBV12-3 or TRBV12-4, the J call TRBJ1-5; TRBD1 matches 10 bases. This CDR3 is built from 16 residues. With V trimmed by 6 bases and J by 7 bases, 12 bases remained unmatched. CDR3 loop: CASSKGGQGSRQPQHF. The CDR3 nucleotides are TGTGCCAGCAGCAAAGGGGGACAGGGGAGCCGACAGCCCCAGCATTTT.

The table lists this clonotype with many counts. The chain couples TRBV5-1 to TRBJ2-3, with TRBD2 matching 12 bases. The germline V gene has CDR1 SGHRS and CDR2 YFSETQ. The trim removed 4 bases at V and 4 bases at J, leaving 4 bases unmatched. The CDR3 is made up of 15 amino acids. This CDR3 is CASSTSGRRADTQYF. CDR3 bases: TGCGCCAGCAGCACTAGCGGGAGGAGGGCAGATACGCAGTATTTT.

This rearrangement joins TRBV29-1 to TRBJ2-3, with D possibly being TRBD2 (6 bases). Germline CDR1 is SQVTM and CDR2 is ANQGSEA. This CDR3 region has 13 residues. Trimming cost V 6 bases and J 3 bases, with 13 bases left between them. This CDR3 reads CSVQTSRTDTQYF. For the CDR3, the DNA is TGCAGCGTGCAGACTAGTAGGACAGATACGCAGTATTTT.

The chain joins TRBV20-1 to TRBJ2-1; D is unresolved. Germline loops: CDR1 DFQATT, CDR2 SNEGSKA (reference sequence). V was cut by 0 bases and J by 8 bases, with 17 bases left in between. The CDR3 sequence is 15 residues long. In DNA, the CDR3 is TGCAGTGCTAGAGATCCCCGGACCGCAACGGATGAGCAGTTCTTC. It yields the protein CSARDPRTATDEQFF.

The rearrangement links TRBV7-9 to TRBJ1-2, with a weak D call TRBD1 (5 bases). V dropped 5 bases and J dropped 7 bases, with 14 bases sitting between them. The germline CDR1 and CDR2 sequences are SEHNR and FQNEAQ (reference sequence). There are 13 residues in the CDR3. The CDR3 spells CASSVRDRSGYTF. The CDR3 nucleotides read TGTGCCAGCAGCGTCAGGGATCGGAGTGGCTACACCTTC.

This clonotype was found many times. This chain uses TRBV7-2 with TRBJ2-5, with D hard to call. Trimming shortened V by 2 bases and J by 5 bases, and 9 bases separated the two germline ends. This CDR3 has 13 amino acids. The germline V gene has CDR1 SGHTA and CDR2 FQGNSA. Here the CDR3 DNA reads TGTGCCAGCAGCTTACGGGTCGGGGAGACCCAGTACTTC. It is translated as CASSLRVGETQYF.

This clonotype was counted only a few times. As DNA, the CDR3 is TGTGCCAGCAGTTCCGGACAGGGAGCGGCTGGCTACACCTTC. Amino acid sequence: CASSSGQGAAGYTF. The chain recombines TRBV6-2 or TRBV6-3 with TRBJ1-2; the match to TRBD1 covers 8 bases. The CDR3 spans 14 residues. Germline V gene data show CDR1 as MNHEY and CDR2 as SVGEGT. With V trimmed by 4 bases and J by 7 bases, 8 bases remained unmatched.

This clonotype has just a few counts. The V call is TRBV4-1, the J call TRBJ2-3; D gene unclear. With 1 base removed from V and 2 bases from J, the gap between germline ends came to 7 bases. Per the germline V gene, CDR1 is MGHRA and CDR2 is YSYEKL. The CDR3 sequence is 14 residues long. The CDR3 region has the DNA TGCGCCAGCAGCCAAGCACCGAACACAGATACGCAGTATTTT. Protein product: CASSQAPNTDTQYF.

The chain is built from TRBV30 and TRBJ1-5, with TRBD1 as a possible D gene (5 bases). Germline V CDR1 and CDR2: GTSNPN, SVGIG (reference sequence). Trimming cost V 6 bases and J 2 bases, with 11 bases left between them. The CDR3 length is 13 residues. The CDR3 sequence is CACAGRGNQPQHF. In DNA form, the CDR3 reads TGTGCCTGCGCAGGGCGAGGCAATCAGCCCCAGCATTTT.

This clonotype was observed a handful of times. As DNA, the CDR3 is TGCAGTGCTCCTCCCCCCGGAGGGGAGACCCAGTACTTC. This sequence encodes CSAPPPGGETQYF. This chain uses TRBV20-1 with TRBJ2-5, with a weak D call TRBD2 (6 bases). V dropped 5 bases and J dropped 5 bases, with 15 bases sitting between them. Germline V CDR1 and CDR2: DFQATT, SNEGSKA (reference sequence). The CDR3 totals 13 residues.

This clonotype was observed at least ten times. Germline and junction disagree at one end, which may indicate a read error. This rearrangement joins TRBV7-7 to TRBJ1-4; TRBD1 is a possible D gene (5 bases). The CDR3 runs to 14 residues. Germline lookup yields CDR1 SSHAT and CDR2 FNYEAQ (reference sequence). CDR3 DNA sequence: TGTGCTAGCAGCCCCGGGACCTCACTCGGCGAACTGTTTTTT. Its translation: CASSPGTSLGELFF.

This clonotype has more than one count but fewer than ten. V and J are TRBV6-2 or TRBV6-3 and TRBJ2-3, with 9 bases lining up with TRBD2. The germline V gene has CDR1 MNHEY and CDR2 SVGEGT. The CDR3 has 16 amino acids. J gave up 5 bases and V 6 bases, and 12 bases lay outside the gene matches. The CDR3 spells CASSPPGGRAGDTQYF. In DNA form, the CDR3 reads TGTGCCAGCAGCCCCCCGGGCGGGAGGGCCGGAGATACGCAGTATTTT.

The V call is TRBV4-2, the J call TRBJ1-4; the D gene is possibly TRBD1 (5 bases). Trimming pared 0 bases from V and 7 bases from J, leaving 9 bases between. This CDR3 has 14 residues. CDR1 is LGHNA, CDR2 YNFKEQ, per germline. The CDR3 region has the DNA TGTGCCAGCAGCCAAGACAGGGCGGCTGAAAAACTGTTTTTT. Amino acid sequence: CASSQDRAAEKLFF.